The 19 T cell receptor beta chains given below trace back to one sample, sequenced in a study of CD8+CD57+ T cells in acquired aplastic anemia. Investigators profiled TCR beta VDJ and CDR3 from genomic DNA template. MiXCR, applied by TCRdb to the reads, yields one record per CDR3 protein. In the table there are more than 150,000 distinct CDR3 sequences, approximately 49% of which are singletons. The sequenced sample was sorted CD4+, CD8+, or CD8+CD57+ T cells (not recorded which) from PBMCs. The receptors were gathered from a human donor in good health.

The chain's CDR3 is CASSIQGSGYTF. The CDR3 nucleotides read TGTGCCAGTAGTATACAGGGGAGTGGCTACACCTTC. This chain uses TRBV19 with TRBJ1-2; weak D call: TRBD1 (6 bases). The CDR3 is 12 amino acids. V was clipped by 2 bases and J by 7 bases, with 8 bases between them. CDR1 is LNHDA, CDR2 SQIVND, per germline (reference sequence).

This clonotype has a handful of counts. This chain joins TRBV20-1 and TRBJ2-6, with a tentative D call TRBD2 (5 bases). The CDR3 consists of 15 residues. Germline assignment: CDR1 DFQATT and CDR2 SNEGSKA (reference sequence). The V end was cut by 2 bases, the J end by 0 bases, with 8 bases between. The CDR3 sequence: CSARPTSSGANVLTF. The CDR3 DNA is TGCAGTGCTAGACCAACTAGCTCTGGGGCCAACGTCCTGACTTTC.

As for this clonotype: The conserved final phenylalanine or tryptophan is absent from the CDR3, which likely points to a read error. The chain uses TRBV20-1 and TRBJ2-3; no definite D call. V shed 1 base and J shed 3 bases, with 8 bases lying between them. Germline V gene sequence: CDR1 DFQATT, CDR2 SNEGSKA (reference sequence). This CDR3 spans 13 amino acids. CDR3 bases: TGCAGTGCTAGAGGGAGAGTGACAGATACGCAGTATTTA. Translation: CSARGRVTDTQYL.

V and J are TRBV15 and TRBJ1-6; 9 bases fit TRBD1. There are 16 residues in the CDR3. Looked up from germline, CDR1 is LNHNV and CDR2 is YYDKDF (reference sequence). Trimming at V came to 0 bases and at J to 7 bases, leaving 4 bases not matched to a gene. CDR3 coding DNA: TGTGCCACCAGCAGAGATCTAACAGGGGGCAATTCACCCCTCCACTTT. Translating it yields CATSRDLTGGNSPLHF.

Ten or more counts support this clonotype. CDR3 in amino acids: CASSYPSRDGYYEQYF. The CDR3, as DNA: TGTGCCAGCAGCTACCCCAGCCGGGACGGGTACTACGAGCAGTACTTC. This chain uses TRBV7-9 with TRBJ2-7; D could derive from TRBD1 or TRBD2 (5 bases each). Germline V gene lookup returns CDR1 SEHNR and CDR2 FQNEAQ (reference sequence). Deletions cut 4 bases from V and 3 bases from J, with 19 bases between. This CDR3 is 16 amino acids long.

V and J are TRBV2 and TRBJ2-7; 7 bases are shared with TRBD1. The germline CDR1 and CDR2 sequences are SNHLY and FYNNEI. V lost 8 bases to trimming and J lost 5 bases; unmatched junction nucleotides: 12. This CDR3 comprises 14 residues. The CDR3 DNA reads as TGTGCCAGCCGGTATAGGGGGCTGTTAAACGAGCAGTACTTC. It translates to CASRYRGLLNEQYF.

V and J are TRBV10-3 and TRBJ2-7; D remains unclear. Germline V gives CDR1 ENHRY, CDR2 SYGVKD. This CDR3 contains 15 residues. The V end was cut by 8 bases, the J end by 0 bases, with 17 bases between. CDR3 loop: CAISDSQSTSYEQYF. In nucleotides, the CDR3 is TGTGCCATCTCAGATTCCCAATCCACCTCCTACGAGCAGTACTTC.

V is TRBV20-1 and J is TRBJ2-7, with 9 positions matching TRBD2. V was clipped by 0 bases and J by 6 bases; unmatched bases: 9. In germline, CDR1 is DFQATT, CDR2 SNEGSKA (reference sequence). The CDR3 has 15 amino acids. CDR3 residues: CSARDGASGKSEQYF. In DNA, the CDR3 is TGCAGTGCTAGAGATGGGGCTAGCGGGAAATCCGAGCAGTACTTC.

This sequence joins TRBV12-1 and TRBJ1-6; the DNA was not used to check the table's D call, TRBD1. TRBV12-1 is marked as a pseudogene. The CDR3 is 16 amino acids. The CDR3 nucleotides read TGTGCCAGTAGCTCGGGACAGGGGTATTATAATTCACCCCTCCACTTT. It is translated as CASSSGQGYYNSPLHF.

As for this clonotype: Being one base from a much bigger clone, this may be a read error. The chain has TRBV5-1 and TRBJ2-2, with a tentative D call TRBD2 (7 bases). This CDR3 spans 13 amino acids. From germline, CDR1 is SGHRS and CDR2 YFSETQ. The CDR3 DNA reads TGCGACAGCAGCTGGGGGGGGCCCGGGGAGCTGTTTTTT. Amino acids: CDSSWGGPGELFF.

This clonotype has a handful of counts. Given a much more abundant clone one base away, this may be a read error. The chain couples TRBV20-1 to TRBJ2-1; unclear D gene. CDR1 DFQATT and CDR2 SNEGSKA come from the germline V gene (reference sequence). The V end was cut by 5 bases, the J end by 0 bases, with 8 bases between. The CDR3 spans 13 residues. CDR3 sequence: CSAGESSYNEQFF. CDR3 nucleotides: TGCAGTGCTGGCGAAAGCTCCTACAATGAGCAGTTCTTC.

The sample holds a few counts of this clonotype. The chain links TRBV13 to TRBJ2-1; D remains ambiguous. CDR1 PRHDT and CDR2 FYEKMQ come from the germline V gene (reference sequence). The CDR3 runs 13 residues. Trimming stripped 4 bases from V and 5 bases from J, with 9 bases between. CDR3 sequence reads: CASSSDADNEQFF. As DNA, the CDR3 is TGTGCCAGCAGCTCGGATGCAGACAATGAGCAGTTCTTC.

This clonotype was seen ten or more times. CDR3 sequence: CATSDWTSGSYNEQFF. The CDR3 DNA reads TGTGCCACCAGTGACTGGACTAGCGGTAGTTACAATGAGCAGTTCTTC. The chain has TRBV24-1 and TRBJ2-1; the match to TRBD2 covers 10 bases. The CDR3 has 16 residues. In germline, CDR1 is KGHDR, CDR2 SFDVKD. V trimming: 4 bases; J trimming: 4 bases; junction bases outside the gene matches: 6.

V is TRBV20-1 and J is TRBJ1-2; tentatively, D is TRBD1 (5 bases). The V and J ends lost 5 bases and 4 bases respectively, with 11 bases between them. This CDR3 has 12 residues. CDR1 is DFQATT, CDR2 SNEGSKA, per germline (reference sequence). The CDR3 sequence: CSAAGVGYGYTF. The CDR3, as DNA: TGCAGTGCTGCGGGGGTAGGCTATGGCTACACCTTC.

The chain employs TRBV6-2 or TRBV6-3 and TRBJ1-2; the D is unclear. The CDR3 covers 13 residues. The germline CDR1 and CDR2 sequences are MNHEY and SVGEGT. With 0 bases removed from V and 5 bases from J, the gap between germline ends came to 7 bases. DNA for the CDR3: TGTGCCAGCAGTTACTCGGGAGAGTATGGCTACACCTTC. This encodes CASSYSGEYGYTF.

This clonotype was counted many times. This chain connects TRBV5-1 to TRBJ1-5, with D unclear. Trimming removed 0 bases from V and 6 bases from J, with 10 bases in between. Per the germline V gene, CDR1 is SGHRS and CDR2 is YFSETQ. The CDR3 runs 14 residues. The CDR3 coding sequence is TGCGCCAGCAGCTTGGATTCCCGGCTTCAGCCCCAGCATTTT. It yields the protein CASSLDSRLQPQHF.

This clonotype has a handful of counts. The chain is built from TRBV12-3 or TRBV12-4 and TRBJ2-2; a weak D match, TRBD2 (5 bases). CDR3 length: 14 amino acids. Trimming took off 2 bases at V and 5 bases at J, with 9 bases between the two ends. CDR3 protein: CASSLTPGTGELFF. The CDR3 DNA sequence: TGTGCCAGCAGTTTAACTCCGGGGACCGGGGAGCTGTTTTTT.

The chain combines TRBV2 with TRBJ1-2; 9 positions agree with TRBD1. CDR1 and CDR2 (germline): SNHLY, FYNNEI. This CDR3 has 15 amino acids. V was pared by 1 base and J by 8 bases, with 8 bases of the junction left unmatched. CDR3 coding DNA: TGTGCCAGCAGTGAAGTTGAAGGAACAGGGGGCGGCTACACCTTC. This translates into CASSEVEGTGGGYTF.

In its sample, this clonotype was seen many times. The V call is TRBV4-3, the J call TRBJ2-7, with 13 bases lining up with TRBD2. The CDR3 is 17 residues long. CDR1 is LGHNA, CDR2 YSLEER, per germline. The junction had 7 bases not matched to a gene; V was cut back by 3 bases and J by 2 bases. The CDR3 here is CASSQQRGTSGAYEQYF. The CDR3 DNA is TGCGCCAGCAGCCAGCAACGGGGGACTAGCGGGGCCTACGAGCAGTACTTC.